This entry features one T cell receptor (beta chain) sequence. As yet, its antigen is unknown. This CDR3 has 14 amino acids. Germline-derived CDR1 and CDR2 are WNHNN and SYGVQD (reference sequence). V trimming: 5 bases; J trimming: 5 bases; junction bases outside the gene matches: 6. The record originates from a study of OX40 agonist ivuxolimab in advanced cancers. In the study overall: Treatment of patients was with ivuxolimab, an agonistic anti-OX40 (CD134) antibody. Notes on the study in general: The expanded peripheral T cells' antigen specificity was not determined. On average, CD8+ T cells had more expanded clones than CD4+.

The table came from immunoSEQ multiplex PCR; TCRdb's copy has only in-frame clones and leaves some out. The profile shows about 73,000 clones, 92% of them singletons. This specimen was CD4+ or CD8+ T cells sorted from blood, taken in a trial of the OX40 agonist ivuxolimab. The chain joins TRBV10-1 to TRBJ2-7, with 10 bases fitting TRBD1. The clonotype originates from an adult with an advanced solid tumor such as melanoma, head and neck, liver or kidney cancer. CDR3 bases: TGCGCCAGCAGTCCCGACAGGGGGCTCAACGAGCAGTACTTC. As protein: CASSPDRGLNEQYF.